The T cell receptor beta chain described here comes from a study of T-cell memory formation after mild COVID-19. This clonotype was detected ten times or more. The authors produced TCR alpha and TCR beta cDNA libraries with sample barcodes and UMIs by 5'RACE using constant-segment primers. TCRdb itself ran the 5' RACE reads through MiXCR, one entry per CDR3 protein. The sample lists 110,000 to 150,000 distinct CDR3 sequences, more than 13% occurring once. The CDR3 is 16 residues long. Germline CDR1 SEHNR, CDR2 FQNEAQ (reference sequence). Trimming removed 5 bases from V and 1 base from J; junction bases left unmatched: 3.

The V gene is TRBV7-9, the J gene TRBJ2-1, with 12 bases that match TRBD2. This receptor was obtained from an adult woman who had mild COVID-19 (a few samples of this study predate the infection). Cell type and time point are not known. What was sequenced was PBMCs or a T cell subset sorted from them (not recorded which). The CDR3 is CASSTTSGRSYNEQFF. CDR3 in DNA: TGTGCCAGCAGCACCACTAGCGGGAGGTCCTACAATGAGCAGTTCTTC.